The source of this T cell receptor (beta chain) is a study of PD-1 blockade in mismatch repair-deficient tumors. At the level of the study: Enrolled about 2012-2016, patients had progressing, pretreated mismatch repair-deficient cancers of approximately 13 types.

There are 14 residues in the CDR3. CDR1 is GTSNPN, CDR2 SVGIG, per germline (reference sequence). The V end was cut by 2 bases, the J end by 5 bases, with 14 bases between. Every patient had mismatch repair deficiency by PCR or immunohistochemistry. Some clones are missing from TCRdb's copy, which holds only in-frame ones; the method was immunoSEQ multiplex PCR. The sample consists of some 50,000 clones, 77% of them appearing once. The TCR was taken from an adult with mismatch repair-deficient cancer. This specimen was PBMCs, taken before pembrolizumab treatment. V gene TRBV30 combines with J gene TRBJ2-3, with D possibly being TRBD2 (5 bases). The CDR3 reads CAWSSSPGGDTQYF. The CDR3 coding sequence is TGTGCCTGGAGTTCCTCCCCCGGAGGAGATACGCAGTATTTT.